Listed below are T cell receptor beta chains from one sample, sequenced in a study of T cell repertoires in cytomegalovirus infection. MiXCR, applied by TCRdb to the reads, yields one record per CDR3 protein. The sample contains 450,000 to 650,000 distinct CDR3 sequences, approximately 25% of which appear only once. The sequencing input was PBMCs. These receptors came from a human donor in good health (CMV status not recorded). Some clones in this sample may be carry-over from other donors' samples. CDR3s include the opening cysteine and the closing phenylalanine or tryptophan. D genes are given only for firm matches. Clone size, where shown, is once, few, many, or a class for clones that have expanded.

CDR3 length: 14
V gene: TRBV15
J gene: TRBJ2-1
clone size: NA
D gene: NA
CDR3 protein: CATSRDLPYNEQFF
CDR3 DNA: TGTGCCACCAGCAGAGATTTGCCCTACAATGAGCAGTTCTTC

CDR3 length: 15
V gene: TRBV5-5
J gene: TRBJ1-1
clone size: NA
D gene: TRBD1
CDR3 protein: CASSPVGTVNTEAFF
CDR3 DNA: TGTGCCAGCAGTCCCGTGGGGACAGTGAACACTGAAGCTTTCTTT

CDR3 length: 12
V gene: TRBV28
J gene: TRBJ2-5
clone size: many
D gene: NA
CDR3 protein: CASSLIEETQYF
CDR3 DNA: TGTGCCAGCAGTTTGATAGAAGAGACCCAGTACTTC

CDR3 length: 16
V gene: TRBV28
J gene: TRBJ1-5
clone size: few
D gene: NA
CDR3 protein: CASSPRGQGKDQPQHF
CDR3 DNA: TGTGCCAGCAGTCCCCGGGGGCAGGGGAAGGACCAGCCCCAGCATTTT

CDR3 length: 16
V gene: TRBV7-6
J gene: TRBJ1-1
clone size: many
D gene: TRBD1
CDR3 protein: CASSPGQGAGEAEAFF
CDR3 DNA: TGTGCCAGCAGCCCAGGACAGGGGGCTGGAGAAGCTGAAGCTTTCTTT

CDR3 length: 14
V gene: TRBV6-2/TRBV6-3
J gene: TRBJ2-5
clone size: NA
D gene: NA
CDR3 protein: CASRSRGGSETQYF
CDR3 DNA: TGTGCCAGCAGAAGCCGTGGGGGTTCGGAGACCCAGTACTTC

CDR3 length: 15
V gene: TRBV27
J gene: TRBJ1-5
clone size: NA
D gene: NA
CDR3 protein: CASSLIGGLGQPQHF
CDR3 DNA: TGTGCCAGCAGTTTAATTGGGGGATTGGGTCAGCCCCAGCATTTT

CDR3 length: 16
V gene: TRBV5-4
J gene: TRBJ2-1
clone size: NA
D gene: TRBD2
CDR3 protein: CASSLLGLAGNNEQFF
CDR3 DNA: TGTGCCAGCAGCTTACTGGGACTAGCGGGAAATAATGAGCAGTTCTTC

CDR3 length: 18
V gene: TRBV4-3
J gene: TRBJ2-7
clone size: NA
D gene: TRBD2
CDR3 protein: CASSQEVTSGSWSYEQYF
CDR3 DNA: TGCGCCAGCAGCCAAGAGGTCACTAGCGGGAGTTGGTCCTACGAGCAGTACTTC

CDR3 length: 14
V gene: TRBV7-9
J gene: TRBJ2-3
clone size: many
D gene: TRBD2
CDR3 protein: CASSSTSGSDTQYF
CDR3 DNA: TGTGCCAGCAGCTCGACTAGCGGGAGTGATACGCAGTATTTT

CDR3 length: 17
V gene: TRBV19
J gene: TRBJ2-6
clone size: NA
D gene: TRBD1
CDR3 protein: CATSGDRGSSGANVLTF
CDR3 DNA: TGTGCCACTTCCGGTGACAGGGGTTCCTCTGGGGCCAACGTCCTGACTTTC

CDR3 length: 16
V gene: TRBV7-6
J gene: TRBJ1-6
clone size: NA
D gene: NA
CDR3 protein: CASSLAGPGTNSPLHF
CDR3 DNA: TGTGCCAGCAGCTTAGCGGGCCCTGGGACGAACTCACCCCTCCACTTT

CDR3 length: 15
V gene: TRBV19
J gene: TRBJ2-5
clone size: NA
D gene: TRBD2
CDR3 protein: CASSIQTSGKETQYF
CDR3 DNA: TGTGCCAGTAGTATACAGACTAGCGGAAAAGAGACCCAGTACTTC

CDR3 length: 13
V gene: TRBV7-2
J gene: TRBJ1-1
clone size: many
D gene: NA
CDR3 protein: CASSPAKAPEAFF
CDR3 DNA: TGTGCCAGCAGCCCAGCGAAAGCACCCGAAGCTTTCTTT

CDR3 length: 13
V gene: TRBV7-2
J gene: TRBJ1-1
clone size: many
D gene: NA
CDR3 protein: CASSSRVNTEAFF
CDR3 DNA: TGTGCCAGCAGCTCTCGGGTGAACACTGAAGCTTTCTTT

CDR3 length: 16
V gene: TRBV6-1
J gene: TRBJ2-3
clone size: few
D gene: TRBD2
CDR3 protein: CASSGRSGTGTDTQYF
CDR3 DNA: TGTGCCAGCAGTGGGCGTAGCGGGACGGGAACAGATACGCAGTATTTT

CDR3 length: 13
V gene: TRBV6-2/TRBV6-3
J gene: TRBJ1-1
clone size: NA
D gene: NA
CDR3 protein: CASSYAQITEAFF
CDR3 DNA: TGTGCCAGCAGTTACGCCCAAATTACTGAAGCTTTCTTT

CDR3 length: 15
V gene: TRBV7-2
J gene: TRBJ1-2
clone size: NA
D gene: NA
CDR3 protein: CASSADSRRLYGYTF
CDR3 DNA: TGTGCCAGCAGCGCTGACAGCCGTCGTCTCTATGGCTACACCTTC

CDR3 length: 14
V gene: TRBV18
J gene: TRBJ1-4
clone size: once
D gene: TRBD1
CDR3 protein: CASSPRDSHEKLFF
CDR3 DNA: TGTGCCAGCTCACCGCGGGACAGCCATGAAAAACTGTTTTTT

CDR3 length: 15
V gene: TRBV7-3
J gene: TRBJ2-1
clone size: NA
D gene: TRBD2
CDR3 protein: CASNLAGGLLNEQFF
CDR3 DNA: TGTGCCAGCAACTTAGCGGGAGGGCTACTCAATGAGCAGTTCTTC

CDR3 length: 14
V gene: TRBV27
J gene: TRBJ1-1
clone size: NA
D gene: NA
CDR3 protein: CASSKQGRGPEAFF
CDR3 DNA: TGTGCCAGCAGCAAACAGGGAAGAGGCCCTGAAGCTTTCTTT

CDR3 length: 16
V gene: TRBV11-2
J gene: TRBJ1-2
clone size: once
D gene: NA
CDR3 protein: CASSQAVGGRSYGYTF
CDR3 DNA: TGTGCCAGCAGCCAAGCGGTCGGGGGGCGAAGCTATGGCTACACCTTC

CDR3 length: 12
V gene: TRBV12-3/TRBV12-4
J gene: TRBJ1-1
clone size: once
D gene: NA
CDR3 protein: CASSPRMWEAFF
CDR3 DNA: TGTGCCAGCAGTCCCAGGATGTGGGAAGCTTTCTTT

CDR3 length: 14
V gene: TRBV7-2
J gene: TRBJ2-5
clone size: few
D gene: NA
CDR3 protein: CASSRLRGGETQYF
CDR3 DNA: TGTGCCAGCAGCCGCCTTCGGGGAGGAGAGACCCAGTACTTC

CDR3 length: 12
V gene: TRBV25-1
J gene: TRBJ1-5
clone size: NA
D gene: NA
CDR3 protein: CASSGGLQPQHF
CDR3 DNA: TGTGCCAGCAGTGGGGGCCTCCAGCCCCAGCATTTT

CDR3 length: 15
V gene: TRBV28
J gene: TRBJ2-5
clone size: many
D gene: NA
CDR3 protein: CASSSPGAGQETQYF
CDR3 DNA: TGTGCCAGCAGTTCCCCTGGGGCAGGCCAAGAGACCCAGTACTTC

CDR3 length: 14
V gene: TRBV18
J gene: TRBJ1-2
clone size: few
D gene: NA
CDR3 protein: CASSPQRTNYGYTF
CDR3 DNA: TGTGCCAGCTCACCGCAGCGGACCAACTATGGCTACACCTTC

CDR3 length: 15
V gene: TRBV7-2
J gene: TRBJ2-1
clone size: many
D gene: NA
CDR3 protein: CASSLVVRSYNEQFF
CDR3 DNA: TGTGCCAGCAGCTTAGTAGTGAGATCCTACAATGAGCAGTTCTTC